These T cell receptor beta chains were read from a single sample in a study of beta chain features in type 1 diabetes. Measured with immunoSEQ multiplex PCR; TCRdb has only the in-frame clones, and not every one. Of 250,000 to 300,000 clones listed, roughly an eighth are singletons. The sequenced sample consisted of naive CD4+ T cells from blood. All receptors derive from a man aged 25-45 years with type 1 diabetes. CDR3s include the opening cysteine and the closing phenylalanine or tryptophan. The D gene is left open where the match is weak. Not every row has a clone size; where given, it reads once, few, many or a size class.

v_call	clone_size	j_call	d_call	cdr3_length	cdr3_nt	cdr3_aa
TRBV7-9	few	TRBJ2-5	-	14	TGTGCCAGCAGCTCTTTCGGGGGACTAGAGACCCAGTACTTC	CASSSFGGLETQYF
TRBV19	-	TRBJ1-1	-	13	TGTGCCAGTAGTATTGGAGGGAACACTGAAGCTTTCTTT	CASSIGGNTEAFF
TRBV5-1	few	TRBJ2-2	-	14	TGCGCCGGCGCAGTAGCGGTCGACACCGGGGAGCTGTTTTTT	CAGAVAVDTGELFF
TRBV30	-	TRBJ2-6	TRBD1	15	TGTGCCTCCGGGACAGGGAGCTCTGGGGCCAACGTCCTGACTTTC	CASGTGSSGANVLTF
TRBV7-2	few	TRBJ2-7	-	14	TGTGCCAGCAGCTTCGCCACATTTACCTACGAGCAGTACTTC	CASSFATFTYEQYF
TRBV9	-	TRBJ2-5	TRBD1	15	TGTGCCAGCAGCGCGACAGACAGGGGACCAGGGGCCCAGTACTTC	CASSATDRGPGAQYF
TRBV7-9	few	TRBJ1-1	-	13	TGTGCCAGCAGCCAACAGGGGAACACTGAAGCTTTCTTT	CASSQQGNTEAFF
TRBV25-1	-	TRBJ2-3	TRBD2	16	TGTGCCAGCAGTGAATTGCGCGGGAGGGGCACAGATACGCAGTATTTT	CASSELRGRGTDTQYF
TRBV6-5	few	TRBJ2-7	-	16	TGTGCCAGCAGTTACTCTATCTCCGGGAGCTCCTACGAGCAGTACTTC	CASSYSISGSSYEQYF
TRBV19	-	TRBJ2-7	TRBD1	13	TGTGCCAGTGGCAACAGGGGGTTGTACGAGCAGTACTTC	CASGNRGLYEQYF
TRBV18	-	TRBJ2-5	-	13	TGTGCCAGCGCAAGGGGTCCCCAAGAGACCCAGTACTTC	CASARGPQETQYF
TRBV6-6	-	TRBJ1-5	-	12	TGTGCCAGCAGCAACCAGGGGCAGCCCCAGCATTTT	CASSNQGQPQHF
TRBV4-2	few	TRBJ2-7	TRBD2	16	TGTGCCAGCAGCCAAGATCTGGCTAGCGGGATTTACGAGCAGTACTTC	CASSQDLASGIYEQYF
TRBV29-1	few	TRBJ1-1	TRBD1	13	TGCAGTGCCGAGGGACAGATGAACACTGAAGCTTTCTTT	CSAEGQMNTEAFF
TRBV19	few	TRBJ2-5	-	13	TGTGCCAGTAGACCGTTGAGCCAAGAGACCCAGTACTTC	CASRPLSQETQYF
TRBV5-1	few	TRBJ2-5	-	13	TGCGCCAGCCGACTCGTTGCTCAGCAGACCCAGTACTTC	CASRLVAQQTQYF
TRBV7-3	-	TRBJ2-7	-	13	TGTGCCAGCAGTTTAGAAGACGGGTACGAGCAGTACTTC	CASSLEDGYEQYF
TRBV14	few	TRBJ1-5	-	13	TGTGCCAGCAGCCTCCATAGCAATCAGCCCCAGCATTTT	CASSLHSNQPQHF
TRBV5-4	few	TRBJ2-2	-	15	TGTGCCTCCAGCTTCCGCAGCGGGAACACCGGGGAGCTGTTTTTT	CASSFRSGNTGELFF
TRBV18	-	TRBJ2-5	-	15	TGTGCCAGCTCACCAACCGTAGCGGTACAAGAGACCCAGTACTTC	CASSPTVAVQETQYF
TRBV27	few	TRBJ2-7	TRBD1	18	TGTGCCAGCAGTTTAGGAGTGGGGGGCAGGGGGCATGTCAACGAGCAGTACTTC	CASSLGVGGRGHVNEQYF
TRBV7-9	-	TRBJ2-1	TRBD2	15	TGTGCCAGCAGCTTCTCTAGCGGGAGTACCAATGAGCAGTTCTTC	CASSFSSGSTNEQFF
TRBV19	few	TRBJ2-4	TRBD1	18	TGTGCCAGTAGCACAGGGGGGCTTCGGGGAGGAGCCAAAAACATTCAGTACTTC	CASSTGGLRGGAKNIQYF
TRBV29-1	-	TRBJ2-1	-	14	TGCAGCGTTGTACGACAGTCACCCAACAATGAGCAGTTCTTC	CSVVRQSPNNEQFF
TRBV14	-	TRBJ2-3	TRBD2	16	TGTGCCAGCAGCCCAGGACTAGCGGCTAGCACAGATACGCAGTATTTT	CASSPGLAASTDTQYF
TRBV28	few	TRBJ2-1	TRBD1	16	TGTGCCAGCAGCCCCCAGAGAGGGGGCGCTCAGGATGAGCAGTTCTTC	CASSPQRGGAQDEQFF
TRBV6-1	few	TRBJ2-4	-	11	TGTGCCAGCTCGGAGGAAAACATTCAGTACTTC	CASSEENIQYF
TRBV5-1	-	TRBJ2-7	TRBD1	14	TGCGCCAGCAGCGTACACAGGGGCGCCTACGAGCAGTACTTC	CASSVHRGAYEQYF
TRBV6-1	-	TRBJ1-5	-	12	TGTGCCAGCAGTCCCCTCTTTCAGCCCCAGCATTTT	CASSPLFQPQHF